These 5 T cell receptor beta chains came from one sample sequenced in a study of long-term antiretroviral therapy in people with HIV. Sequencing used immunoSEQ v3.0 at survey level. Generated by immunoSEQ multiplex PCR, the TCRdb table keeps only in-frame clones and is missing some. The repertoire consists of about 25,000 clones, with 80% to 90% occurring once and the leading ten covering roughly 5.3%. The specimen was unsorted PBMCs, collected more than 4.3 years after starting antiretroviral therapy. Every receptor here comes from a young man with HIV.

The chain combines TRBV10-3 with TRBJ1-1, with D possibly being TRBD1 (5 bases). Germline V gives CDR1 ENHRY, CDR2 SYGVKD. The V end lost 5 bases, the J end lost 6 bases, and 13 bases lay between the germline ends. This CDR3 spans 13 amino acids. DNA of the CDR3: TGTGCCATCAGTACCCAGGGTTATCCTGAAGCTTTCTTT. Its protein product is CAISTQGYPEAFF.

The chain combines TRBV5-1 with TRBJ1-2; D not certain. This CDR3 contains 13 residues. V gave up 0 bases and J gave up 4 bases, with 7 bases separating them. Germline CDR1 reads SGHRS; CDR2 reads YFSETQ. CDR3 sequence: CASSLGIGYGYTF. The CDR3, as DNA: TGCGCCAGCAGCTTGGGGATAGGCTATGGCTACACCTTC.

The chain has TRBV6-6 and TRBJ1-4; 9 bases fit TRBD1. There are 13 residues in the CDR3. The V segment lost 8 bases and the J segment 8 bases; nucleotides outside the gene matches: 6. CDR1 and CDR2 from the germline V gene are MNHNY and SVGAGI (reference sequence). The chain's CDR3 is CASLTGGNEKLFF. The CDR3 DNA sequence: TGTGCCAGCTTGACAGGGGGGAACGAAAAACTGTTTTTT.

The CDR3 nucleotides read TGTGCCAGCACGGGAGGTGAAAAACTGTTTTTT. Protein sequence: CASTGGEKLFF. The V call is TRBV7-9, the J call TRBJ1-4; the D is unclear. V lost 7 bases to trimming and J lost 7 bases, with 7 bases between them. From germline, CDR1 is SEHNR and CDR2 FQNEAQ (reference sequence). The CDR3 runs 11 residues.

The chain carries TRBV7-9 and TRBJ1-1; TRBD1 is a possible D gene (5 bases). CDR1 and CDR2 (germline): SEHNR, FQNEAQ (reference sequence). The CDR3 extends over 13 amino acids. Trimming left V 1 base short and J 4 bases short, with 7 bases between. The CDR3 region has the DNA TGTGCCAGCAGCTTAGGGGGCGGCACTGAAGCTTTCTTT. This codes for CASSLGGGTEAFF. Full variable domain (missing parts from reference TRBV7-9 and TRBJ1-1): DTGVSQNPRHKITKRGQNVTFRCDPISEHNRLYWYRQTLGQGPEFLTYFQNEAQLEKSRLLSDRFSAERPKGSFSTLEIQRTEQGDSAMYLCASSLGGGTEAFFGQGTRLTVV.